Sequencing of this T cell receptor beta chain was carried out in a study of T cells in Graves' hyperthyroidism and ophthalmopathy. Study outcomes and limitations: Ophthalmopathy was predicted by the model a median of roughly 6.7 months ahead of onset. Most expanded thyroid clonotypes above 0.001 recurred in blood.

Concerning this clonotype: Its antigen is currently unknown.

Amplification targeted TCR beta CDR3 regions from RNA transcripts. First-round RT-PCR targeting the TCR CDR3 was performed with the HTBI primer set. A single record per CDR3 protein comes from TCRdb applying MiXCR to the multiplex PCR reads. The table has about 640,000 distinct CDR3 sequences, around 20% seen once. Disease duration was under 3 months in the ophthalmopathy patients, who also had a Clinical Activity Score of at least 3 and a NOSPECS grade of at least 4. This sample holds PBMCs from about 9.3 ml fresh peripheral blood. J lost 5 bases, V lost 0 bases, and 7 bases had no gene match. The CDR3 has 15 residues. The V gene's germline CDR1 is DFQATT and CDR2 SNEGSKA (reference sequence).

V gene TRBV20-1 combines with J gene TRBJ2-7; 10 nucleotides agree with TRBD1. The sequencing sample was made of blood. The source is a man in his thirties or forties with Graves' ophthalmopathy. CDR3 in DNA: TGCAGTGCTAGAGATTACGGGACAGGGGCGAACGAGCAGTACTTC. Amino acid sequence: CSARDYGTGANEQYF.